Sequencing of this T cell receptor beta chain was carried out in a study of T cell responses to AZD1222 COVID-19 vaccine. Study-wide results and caveats: Spike-specific TCR breadth and depth rose after two AZD1222 doses. Donors in the cohort were predominantly white British and more often female, and clonal diversity was possibly underestimated.

Only in-frame clones appear in the TCRdb table, and some are missing; sequencing was by immunoSEQ multiplex PCR. The table includes about 85,000 clones, 70% to 90% detected once. About this clone: The antigen is unknown.

There are 15 residues in the CDR3. Germline V gene lookup returns CDR1 SGHRS and CDR2 YFSETQ. The V and J ends lost 0 bases and 4 bases, in that order; junction bases with no gene match: 5. The origin of this receptor is an adult in good health. The rearrangement joins TRBV5-1 to TRBJ2-5; 8 nucleotides agree with TRBD1. The material sequenced was peripheral blood, taken on day 0 of AZD1222 vaccination. Written as DNA, the CDR3 is TGCGCCAGCAGCTTGGCCGGCAGGGGGCTAGAGACCCAGTACTTC. Encoded protein: CASSLAGRGLETQYF. Based on the CDR3 plus reference TRBV5-1 and TRBJ2-5, the full variable domain is KAGVTQTPRYLIKTRGQQVTLSCSPISGHRSVSWYQQTPGQGLQFLFEYFSETQRNKGNFPGRFSGRQFSNSRSEMNVSTLELGDSALYLCASSLAGRGLETQYFGPGTRLLVL.